The clone carrying this TCR beta chain was detected only a few times. The data derive from a study of blood T cell repertoires in COVID-19. Study overall: Whether acute or convalescent, the COVID-19 samples came from the United States, Italy and Spain. The analysed material was cDNA or gDNA that came from T cells, B-cell-depleted T cells, or PBMCs.

Study processing details: Reference gene primer amplification gave estimated nucleated cell counts. Method: immunoSEQ multiplex PCR; TCRdb's copy keeps in-frame clones and lacks some. V and J calls plus clone size are reproduced from that table; the DNA served to infer D and trimming. The sample records 140,000 to 150,000 clones, about 83% being singletons. CDR3 length equals 12 residues. CDR1 is ENHRY and CDR2 is SYGVKD in the germline V gene. V was shortened by 8 bases and J by 1 base, with 8 bases between the two germline ends. This TCR was recovered from a woman between 45 and 60 years old with active or convalescent COVID-19. The chain links TRBV10-3 to TRBJ1-1; D unresolved. The sequenced sample was peripheral blood. The CDR3 is CAIDGPNTEAFF. CDR3 bases: TGTGCCATCGATGGGCCGAACACTGAAGCTTTCTTT.